The rows below give T cell receptor beta chains drawn from one sample of a study of a mutant IDH1 vaccine in newly diagnosed glioma. These receptors have no identified antigens. Data came from immunoSEQ multiplex PCR; TCRdb stores just in-frame clones and leaves some out. This sample has 25,000 to 35,000 clones, with around 90% found just once. Sequences were derived from PBMCs, sampled from a glioma patient whose treatment included an IDH1 peptide vaccine. Receptors originate from a man between 18 and 35 years old with glioma. Both conserved end residues are part of each CDR3. A D gene is named only where the DNA matches it firmly. Only part of the rows carry a size: once, few, many, or a class if the clone is expanded.

d_call	v_call	j_call	clone_size	cdr3_nt	cdr3_aa
-	TRBV29-1	TRBJ1-2	once	TGCAGCGCTGAGCACACGCTAGGCTATGGCTACACCTTC	CSAEHTLGYGYTF
-	TRBV13	TRBJ1-1	-	TGTGCCAGCAGCCCGTTGGCGGGTAACACTGAAGCTTTCTTT	CASSPLAGNTEAFF
-	TRBV15	TRBJ1-1	-	TGTGCCACCAGGAAGGCAGGGTTGAACACTGAAGCTTTCTTT	CATRKAGLNTEAFF
TRBD2	TRBV7-2	TRBJ2-1	once	TGTGCCAGCAGCCAATCTAGCGGTTCCTACAATGAGCAGTTCTTC	CASSQSSGSYNEQFF
-	TRBV13	TRBJ2-3	-	TGTGCCAGCAGCTGGCGGGGTGCAGATACGCAGTATTTT	CASSWRGADTQYF
-	TRBV7-2	TRBJ1-5	-	TGTGCCAGCAGCAGGGGGACCTCTCAGCCCCAGCATTTT	CASSRGTSQPQHF
-	TRBV30	TRBJ2-1	-	TGTGCCTGGTCAGGGAGCTCCTACAATGAGCAGTTCTTC	CAWSGSSYNEQFF
-	TRBV5-1	TRBJ2-2	few	TGCGCCAGCAGCTTGAGTCAATCAAACACCGGGGAGCTGTTTTTT	CASSLSQSNTGELFF
-	TRBV6-5	TRBJ1-1	few	TGTGCCAGCAGCCCGTCTTACAAGAACACTGAAGCTTTCTTT	CASSPSYKNTEAFF
TRBD2	TRBV7-9	TRBJ2-1	-	TGTGCCAGCAGGTCTAGCGGGAGTGGGGATGAGCAGTTCTTC	CASRSSGSGDEQFF
TRBD2	TRBV5-4	TRBJ2-1	once	TGTGCCAGCAGGGGAGGGACTAGCGGTTACAATGAGCAGTTCTTC	CASRGGTSGYNEQFF
-	TRBV5-5	TRBJ1-5	-	TGTGCCAGCAGCTCGGGCTATAGCAATCAGCCCCAGCATTTT	CASSSGYSNQPQHF
-	TRBV30	TRBJ1-1	-	TGTGCCTGGAGTCGGACAGCCGGTATGGAAGCTTTCTTT	CAWSRTAGMEAFF
TRBD1	TRBV29-1	TRBJ1-1	-	TGCAGCGTTGAGGGGACAGACTTTGGTACTGAAGCTTTCTTT	CSVEGTDFGTEAFF
-	TRBV9	TRBJ1-3	-	TGTGCCAGCAGCCTCAGTGACTATGGAAACACCATATATTTT	CASSLSDYGNTIYF
TRBD2	TRBV5-1	TRBJ2-1	-	TGCGCCAGCAGCCTAATACTAGCGGGAGGAGGGAATGAGCAGTTCTTC	CASSLILAGGGNEQFF
TRBD1	TRBV4-3	TRBJ2-2	-	TGCGCCAGCAGCCAAAACCTTGGACAGGGGGCCGGGGAGCTGTTTTTT	CASSQNLGQGAGELFF
-	TRBV6-5	TRBJ1-5	-	-	CASSSSGQPQHF
-	TRBV15	TRBJ2-6	few	TGTGCCACCAGCAGAGACAACTCTGGGGCCAACGTCCTGACTTTC	CATSRDNSGANVLTF
TRBD1	TRBV6-5	TRBJ2-2	-	TGTGCCAGCAGGCACCGACAGGGAGTCACCGGGGAGCTGTTTTTT	CASRHRQGVTGELFF
-	TRBV4-1	TRBJ2-5	-	TGCGCCAGCAGCTCTCCTCGAGGGACCCAGTACTTC	CASSSPRGTQYF
-	TRBV7-9	TRBJ2-2	-	TGTGCCAGCAACCTGGAGTGGGGAAACACCGGGGAGCTGTTTTTT	CASNLEWGNTGELFF
-	TRBV30	TRBJ2-3	-	TGTGCCTGGAGTCCTAGCAGAGATACGCAGTATTTT	CAWSPSRDTQYF
TRBD2	TRBV7-9	TRBJ2-5	-	TGTGCCAGCAGCTCCGGGACTAGCGGGAGCCAGGAGACCCAGTACTTC	CASSSGTSGSQETQYF
TRBD1	TRBV5-1	TRBJ1-4	-	TGCGCCAGCAGCCTATCCGGGACAGCAACTAATGAAAAACTGTTTTTT	CASSLSGTATNEKLFF
-	TRBV4-3	TRBJ1-1	-	TGCGCCAGCAGCCAAGATCTTGTCAGGAACACTGAAGCTTTCTTT	CASSQDLVRNTEAFF
TRBD1	TRBV27	TRBJ1-4	-	TGTGCCAGCAAGGGACAGGGCTTAGAGGGTGAAAAACTGTTTTTT	CASKGQGLEGEKLFF